The 12 T cell receptor beta chains reported below all come from one sample, sequenced in a study. A single record per CDR3 protein comes from TCRdb applying MiXCR to the 5' RACE reads. The sample holds under 250 distinct CDR3 sequences, 25% to 30% seen once. What was sequenced was central memory T cells from blood PBMCs. Sample subset: central memory CD4+ T cells. The receptors originated from a male donor with HIV.

This clonotype turned up a few times. The V and J genes are TRBV4-1 and TRBJ1-1; D gene ambiguous. The CDR3 length is 14 residues. CDR1 and CDR2 (germline): MGHRA, YSYEKL. Trimming pared 7 bases from V and 8 bases from J, leaving 20 bases between. The CDR3 region has the DNA TGCGCCAGCACCCCCGAAGGACGGATCGAGGAAGCTTTCTTT. This translates into CASTPEGRIEEAFF.

This chain connects TRBV9 to TRBJ1-2, with TRBD1 identical over 7 bases. CDR3 length: 13 amino acids. V was clipped by 4 bases and J by 8 bases; unmatched bases: 8. Germline V gives CDR1 SGDLS, CDR2 YYNGEE. The CDR3 loop is CASSLIDRAGYTF. As DNA, the CDR3 is TGTGCCAGCAGCCTCATCGACAGGGCCGGCTACACCTTC.

V is TRBV6-5 and J is TRBJ1-5; D is undetermined. The CDR3 has 17 residues. Trimming removed 9 bases at V and 2 bases at J, with 23 bases between. Per germline, CDR1 MNHEY and CDR2 SVGAGI. Written as DNA, the CDR3 is TGTGCCAGGGAACCCCCAGGTATACGAGTGGGCAATCAGCCCCAGCATTTT. Translating gives CAREPPGIRVGNQPQHF.

This clonotype was picked up a small number of times. The rearrangement joins TRBV10-1 to TRBJ2-7; D gene uncertain. Germline V gene data show CDR1 as WNHNN and CDR2 as SYGVQD (reference sequence). Between the trimmed V and J ends, which lost 3 bases and 4 bases, there was a span of 10 bases. This CDR3 comprises 13 residues. DNA of the CDR3: TGCGCCAGCAGTGACCCGAACTCGTACGAGCAGTACTTC. Translated: CASSDPNSYEQYF.

This clonotype was counted only a few times. The chain combines TRBV30 with TRBJ2-1; D uncertain. The CDR3 runs 13 residues. Trimming shortened V by 2 bases and J by 10 bases, and 15 bases separated the two germline ends. In germline, CDR1 is GTSNPN, CDR2 SVGIG (reference sequence). The CDR3 reads CAWSSPPGKEQFF. CDR3 DNA sequence: TGTGCCTGGAGTTCACCCCCTGGGAAGGAGCAGTTCTTC.

This clonotype came up a few times. V gene TRBV10-3 combines with J gene TRBJ2-1, with 9 bases aligning to TRBD2. After removal of 11 bases from V and 7 bases from J, the junction contained 9 bases not matched to a gene. There are 13 residues in the CDR3. Germline values: CDR1 ENHRY, CDR2 SYGVKD. The CDR3 reads CAFSSGIANEQFF. The CDR3 DNA is TGTGCCTTCTCTAGCGGGATTGCGAATGAGCAGTTCTTC.

The chain links TRBV10-1 to TRBJ2-7; either TRBD1 or TRBD2 may fit D (5 bases each). Germline V gene lookup returns CDR1 WNHNN and CDR2 SYGVQD (reference sequence). The germline V and J ends were trimmed by 5 bases and 3 bases, with 17 bases remaining between them. The CDR3 is 15 amino acids. The CDR3 bases are TGCGCCAGCAGTCCCGGGGCCTTCCCATTCTACGAGCAGTACTTC. Its translation: CASSPGAFPFYEQYF.

V gene TRBV11-3 combines with J gene TRBJ1-3; perhaps TRBD1 as D (5 bases). Trimming took off 5 bases at V and 4 bases at J, with 12 bases between the two ends. The germline V gene has CDR1 SGHNT and CDR2 YENEEA. The CDR3 consists of 14 residues. CDR3 residues: CASSRKGVGNTIYF. CDR3 nucleotide sequence: TGTGCCAGCAGCCGAAAAGGGGTCGGAAACACCATATATTTT.

In its sample, this clonotype was seen a few times. This chain joins TRBV11-3 and TRBJ2-1, with D possibly matching TRBD2 (5 bases). The germline CDR1 and CDR2 sequences are SGHNT and YENEEA. This CDR3 is 13 amino acids long. V was trimmed by 0 bases and J by 12 bases, leaving 12 bases between them. For the CDR3, the DNA is TGTGCCAGCAGCTTAGATTTGGGAGTGGGGCAGTTCTTC. Encoded protein: CASSLDLGVGQFF.

The genes are TRBV6-1 and TRBJ2-5, with D tentatively TRBD2 (5 bases). The CDR3 totals 13 residues. Germline V gene sequence: CDR1 MNHNS, CDR2 SASEGT. Trimming removed 2 bases from V and 3 bases from J, with 7 bases in between. The CDR3 sequence: CASSEQREETQYF. CDR3 coding DNA: TGTGCCAGCAGTGAACAGAGGGAAGAGACCCAGTACTTC.

This clonotype has more than one count but fewer than ten. This chain joins TRBV6-1 and TRBJ1-1; D possibly corresponds to TRBD1 (5 bases). Trimming removed 5 bases at V and 0 bases at J, with 13 bases between. Germline CDR1 and CDR2: MNHNS and SASEGT. The CDR3 totals 15 residues. The CDR3 sequence is CASSHMTEMNTEAFF. CDR3 bases: TGTGCCAGCAGTCATATGACAGAAATGAACACTGAAGCTTTCTTT.

This clonotype occurred a few times. The rearrangement joins TRBV2 to TRBJ2-1; 8 positions match TRBD2. The germline V gene encodes CDR1 SNHLY and CDR2 FYNNEI. This CDR3 is 13 amino acids long. The trim removed 6 bases at V and 5 bases at J, leaving 3 bases unmatched. The CDR3 spells CASSLAGNNEQFF. The CDR3 DNA reads TGTGCCAGCAGCCTAGCGGGTAACAATGAGCAGTTCTTC.